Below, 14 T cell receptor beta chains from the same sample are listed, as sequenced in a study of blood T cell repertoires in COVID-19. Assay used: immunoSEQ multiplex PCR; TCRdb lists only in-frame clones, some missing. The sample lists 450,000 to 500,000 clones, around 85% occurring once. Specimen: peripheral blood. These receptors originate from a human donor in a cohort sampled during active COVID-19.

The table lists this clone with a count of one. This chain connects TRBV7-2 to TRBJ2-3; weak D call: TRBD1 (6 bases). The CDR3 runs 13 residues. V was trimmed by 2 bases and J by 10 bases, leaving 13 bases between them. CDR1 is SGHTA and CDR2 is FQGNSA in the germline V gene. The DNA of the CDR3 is TGTGCCAGCAGCTTACTCCGGGACAAGGCGCAGTATTTT. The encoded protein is CASSLLRDKAQYF.

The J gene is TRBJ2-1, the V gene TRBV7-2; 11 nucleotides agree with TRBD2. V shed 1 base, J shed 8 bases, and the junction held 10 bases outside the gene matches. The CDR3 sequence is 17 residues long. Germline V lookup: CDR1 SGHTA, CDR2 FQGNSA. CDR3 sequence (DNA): TGTGCCAGCAGCTTAGTGGGGACTAGCGGTGCGCGAGATGAGCAGTTCTTC. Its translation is CASSLVGTSGARDEQFF.

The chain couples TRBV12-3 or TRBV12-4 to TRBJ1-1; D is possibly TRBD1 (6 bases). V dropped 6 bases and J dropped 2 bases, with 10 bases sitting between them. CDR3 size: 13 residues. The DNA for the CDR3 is TGTGCCAGCAGCCTGGACAGCAACACTGAAGCTTTCTTT. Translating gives CASSLDSNTEAFF.

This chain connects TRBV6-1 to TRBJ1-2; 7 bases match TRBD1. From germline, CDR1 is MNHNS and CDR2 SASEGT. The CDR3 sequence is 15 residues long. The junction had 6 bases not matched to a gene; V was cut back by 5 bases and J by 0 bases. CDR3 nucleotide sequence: TGTGCCAGCAGTACACAGACAGGGTCTAACTATGGCTACACCTTC. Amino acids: CASSTQTGSNYGYTF.

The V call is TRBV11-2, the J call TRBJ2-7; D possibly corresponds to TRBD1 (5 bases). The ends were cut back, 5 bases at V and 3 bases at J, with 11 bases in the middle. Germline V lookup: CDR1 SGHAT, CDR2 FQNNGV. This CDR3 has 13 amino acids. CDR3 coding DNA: TGTGCCAGCAGCCTCGACAGTATCTACGAGCAGTACTTC. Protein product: CASSLDSIYEQYF.

The CDR3 sequence is CASSLGGRNYEQYF. Written as DNA, the CDR3 is TGTGCCAGCAGCTTAGGGGGGAGGAACTACGAGCAGTACTTC. This chain uses TRBV11-1 with TRBJ2-7, with a possible D match to TRBD2 (6 bases). The CDR3 contains 14 residues. V gave up 1 base and J gave up 3 bases, with 10 bases separating them. Germline CDR1 and CDR2: SGHAT and FQDESV (reference sequence).

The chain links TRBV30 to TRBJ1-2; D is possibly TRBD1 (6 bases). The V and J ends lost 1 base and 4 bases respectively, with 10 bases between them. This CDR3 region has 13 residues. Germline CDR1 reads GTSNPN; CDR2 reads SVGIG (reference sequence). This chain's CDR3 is CAWSGSRGYGYTF. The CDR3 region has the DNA TGTGCCTGGAGTGGTTCCAGGGGCTATGGCTACACCTTC.

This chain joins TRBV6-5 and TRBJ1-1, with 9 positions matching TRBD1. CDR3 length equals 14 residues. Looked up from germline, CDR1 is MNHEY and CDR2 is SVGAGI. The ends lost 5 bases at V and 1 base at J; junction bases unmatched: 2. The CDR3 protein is CASSRTGENTEAFF. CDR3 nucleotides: TGTGCCAGCAGTCGGACAGGGGAGAACACTGAAGCTTTCTTT.

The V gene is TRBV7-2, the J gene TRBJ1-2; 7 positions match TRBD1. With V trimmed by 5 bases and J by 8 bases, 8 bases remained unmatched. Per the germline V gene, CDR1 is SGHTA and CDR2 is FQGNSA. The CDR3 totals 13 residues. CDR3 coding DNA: TGTGCCAGCAGCACTGGACAGGTTGGCGGCTACACCTTC. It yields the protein CASSTGQVGGYTF.

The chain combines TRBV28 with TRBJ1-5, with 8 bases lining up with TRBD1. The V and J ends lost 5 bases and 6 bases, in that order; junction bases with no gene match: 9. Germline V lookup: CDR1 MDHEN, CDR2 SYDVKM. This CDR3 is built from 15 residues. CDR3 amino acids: CASSPSGGAGQPQHF. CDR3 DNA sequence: TGTGCCAGCAGTCCATCAGGGGGCGCGGGTCAGCCCCAGCATTTT.

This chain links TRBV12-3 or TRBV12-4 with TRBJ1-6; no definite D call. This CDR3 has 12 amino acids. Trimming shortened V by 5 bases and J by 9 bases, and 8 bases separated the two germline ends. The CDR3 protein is CASSNEGSPLHF. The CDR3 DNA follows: TGTGCCAGCAGTAACGAGGGTTCACCCCTCCACTTT.

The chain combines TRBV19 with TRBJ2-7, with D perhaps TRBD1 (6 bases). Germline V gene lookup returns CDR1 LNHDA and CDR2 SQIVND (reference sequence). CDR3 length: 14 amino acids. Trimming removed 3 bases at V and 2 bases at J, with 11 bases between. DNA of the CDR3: TGTGCCAGTAGTATCGGGACACAAGCCTACGAGCAGTACTTC. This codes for CASSIGTQAYEQYF.

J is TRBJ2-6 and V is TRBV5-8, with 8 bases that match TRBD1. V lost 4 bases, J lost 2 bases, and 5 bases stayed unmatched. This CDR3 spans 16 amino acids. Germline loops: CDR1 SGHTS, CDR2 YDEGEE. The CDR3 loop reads CASSPLQGAGANVLTF. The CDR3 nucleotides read TGTGCCAGCAGCCCCCTACAGGGGGCTGGGGCCAACGTCCTGACTTTC.

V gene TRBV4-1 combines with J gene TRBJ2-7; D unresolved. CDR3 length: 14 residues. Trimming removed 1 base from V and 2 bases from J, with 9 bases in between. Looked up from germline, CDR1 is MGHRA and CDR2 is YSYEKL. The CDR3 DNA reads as TGCGCCAGCAGCCAAGGGGCCAGAGCCTACGAGCAGTACTTC. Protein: CASSQGARAYEQYF.